This T cell receptor beta chain was obtained from a study of T cells after somatic rescue of genetic block. The repertoire was sequenced with immunoSEQ multiplex PCR; TCRdb's copy has only in-frame clones and lacks some. Of more than 9,000 clones listed, approximately 79% are singletons. Trimming took 0 bases from V and 4 from J; bases not matched to a gene: 0. Germline-derived CDR1 and CDR2 are SGDLS and YYNGEE. This CDR3 contains 14 residues. The receptor's source is a boy aged 5-17 years. This sequence joins TRBV9 and TRBJ2-1; 8 positions agree with TRBD1. The specimen sequenced was peripheral blood mononuclear cells (PBMCs). The CDR3 protein is CASSVGTGYNEQFF. The CDR3, as DNA: TGTGCCAGCAGCGTAGGGACAGGGTACAATGAGCAGTTCTTC.